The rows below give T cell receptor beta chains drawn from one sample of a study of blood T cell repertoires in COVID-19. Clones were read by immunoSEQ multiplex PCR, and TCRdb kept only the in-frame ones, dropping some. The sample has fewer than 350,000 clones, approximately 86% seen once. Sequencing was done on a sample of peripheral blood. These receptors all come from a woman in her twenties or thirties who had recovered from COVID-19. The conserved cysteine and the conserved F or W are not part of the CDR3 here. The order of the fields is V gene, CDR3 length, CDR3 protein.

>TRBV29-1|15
SVAGLAGASSYNEQF
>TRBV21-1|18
ASSKRPPLAGGASTDTQY
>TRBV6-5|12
ASTTRRSSYEQY
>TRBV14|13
ASSPGDGANSPLH
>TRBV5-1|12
ASSLEGASYEQY
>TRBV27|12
ASSLNGETYEQY
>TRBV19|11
ASQRWTNEKLF
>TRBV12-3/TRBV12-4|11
ASSLERNYGYT
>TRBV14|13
ASSVTSGRGGEQY
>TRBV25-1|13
ASSDSDRGNQPQH
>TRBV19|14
ASSVTGGLAGGEQF
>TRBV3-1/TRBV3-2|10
ASRGTGTEAF
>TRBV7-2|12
ASSFSGNTGELF
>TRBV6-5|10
ASGRGSYEQY
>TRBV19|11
ASSVDRYTEAF
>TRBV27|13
ASSLGLAGVNEQF
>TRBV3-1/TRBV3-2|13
ASSQGLAGTYEQY
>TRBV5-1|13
ASSLSLGRAYEQY
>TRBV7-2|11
ASRGRSYNEQF
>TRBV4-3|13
ASSQVYSGTHEQY
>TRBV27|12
ASSFGQGFYEQY
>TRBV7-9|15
ASSPQDGGGYNSPLH
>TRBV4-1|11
ASSHSSWETQY
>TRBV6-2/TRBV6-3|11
ASSYSKNTEAF
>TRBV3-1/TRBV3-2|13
ASSQGVDSNYGYT
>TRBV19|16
ASSIDGGTGRSVDTQY
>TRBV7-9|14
ASSGRGGYDNSPLH
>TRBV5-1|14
ASATFQTGGAPEAF
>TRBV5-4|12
ASRYAGAGNTIY
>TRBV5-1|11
ASSSTQGYEQY
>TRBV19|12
ASSSGNSNEKLF
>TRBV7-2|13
ASSREGQGYSEQY
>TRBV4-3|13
ASSQDGSSTGELF
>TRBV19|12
ASKTSGGGDEQF
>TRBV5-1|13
ASSGSVVQAYEQY
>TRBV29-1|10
SVGTGTYEQY
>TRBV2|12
ASMTLAGGETQY
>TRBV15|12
ATSPSQGWDEQY
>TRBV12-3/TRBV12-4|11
ASSLGTDSEQY
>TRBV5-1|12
ASSLTQGDYGYT
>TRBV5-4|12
ASSSRDREKTQY
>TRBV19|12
ASSGTGLPNEQF
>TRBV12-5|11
ASRQLANQPQH
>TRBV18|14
ASSPPTGPRDYGYT
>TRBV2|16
ARSRQGRHEVNTGELF